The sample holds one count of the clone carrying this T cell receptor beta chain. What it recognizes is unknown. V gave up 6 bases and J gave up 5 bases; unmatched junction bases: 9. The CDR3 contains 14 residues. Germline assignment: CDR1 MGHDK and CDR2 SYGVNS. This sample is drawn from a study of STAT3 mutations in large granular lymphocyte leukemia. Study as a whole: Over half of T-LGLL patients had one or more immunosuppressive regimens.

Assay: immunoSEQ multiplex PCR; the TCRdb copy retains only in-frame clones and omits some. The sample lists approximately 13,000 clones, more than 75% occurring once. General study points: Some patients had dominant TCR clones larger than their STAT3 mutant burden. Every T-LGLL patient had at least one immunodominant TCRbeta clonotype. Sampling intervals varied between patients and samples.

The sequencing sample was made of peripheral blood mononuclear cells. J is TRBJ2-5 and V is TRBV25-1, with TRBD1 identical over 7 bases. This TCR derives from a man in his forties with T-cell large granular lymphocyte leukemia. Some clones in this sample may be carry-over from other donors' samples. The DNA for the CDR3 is TGTGCCAGCAGCCAAGACAGGGCTGTGGAGACCCAGTACTTC. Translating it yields CASSQDRAVETQYF.